This TCR beta chain was retrieved from a study of T cell responses to AZD1222 COVID-19 vaccine. Points from the study as a whole: Unmutated variant regions are reportedly the target of nearly half of TCRs that are spike-specific. The donors showed a predominance of white British ancestry and of females, with possible underestimation of clonal diversity.

TCRdb's table, derived via immunoSEQ multiplex PCR, lists solely in-frame clones and lacks some. The sample records roughly 100,000 clones, roughly nine tenths being singletons. Concerning this clone: Its antigen is undetermined.

The input for sequencing was peripheral blood, taken 28 days after the second AZD1222 dose. The TCR originated in an adult who received the AZD1222 COVID-19 vaccine.

CDR3 residues: CASSAQVLRSEQFF. The CDR3 DNA reads TGTGCCAGCAGCGCACAGGTGCTTAGGTCTGAGCAGTTCTTC. J is TRBJ2-1 and V is TRBV9; maybe TRBD1 (5 bases). Germline values: CDR1 SGDLS, CDR2 YYNGEE. V was trimmed by 3 bases and J by 9 bases, leaving 16 bases between them. The CDR3 covers 14 residues.